Below, 2 T cell receptor beta chains from the same sample are listed, as sequenced in a study of shared clonotypes between healthy human individuals (dated by TCRdb to 2020 to 2021). The library was built by means of the immunoSEQ multiplex PCR assay. As stored in TCRdb, this immuneACCESS dataset retains in-frame rearrangements with V and J assigned. A fraction of the clones does not appear; measured against another copy, unresolved V genes explain less than half of the discrepancy, and the remainder lacks a known reason. For this sample there are roughly 500,000 clones; more than 75% appear just once. Clones ranked in the top ten supply around 12% of the sample. Sequenced sample: PBMCs. All receptors come from a woman aged 40 to 50 in good health. Some clones in this sample may be carry-over from other donors' samples.

As regards this clone: Other DNA sequences in this specimen translate into the identical CDR3. V is TRBV10-3 and J is TRBJ2-2, with 8 bases fitting TRBD1. J gave up 2 bases and V 6 bases, and 5 bases lay outside the gene matches. Germline CDR1 is ENHRY and CDR2 is SYGVKD. The CDR3 sequence is 15 residues long. The CDR3 DNA reads TGTGCCATCAGCGAGGACAGGGCTAACACCGGGGAGCTGTTTTTT. Amino acids: CAISEDRANTGELFF.

This clone was recorded only once. The chain is built from TRBV6-1 and TRBJ1-6, with D uncertain. V lost 2 bases, J lost 8 bases, and 16 bases lay in between. This CDR3 spans 16 amino acids. The germline gives CDR1 MNHNS, CDR2 SASEGT. CDR3 protein: CASSETLMGDDSPLHF. The CDR3 DNA reads as TGTGCCAGCAGTGAAACATTGATGGGAGACGATTCACCCCTCCACTTT.